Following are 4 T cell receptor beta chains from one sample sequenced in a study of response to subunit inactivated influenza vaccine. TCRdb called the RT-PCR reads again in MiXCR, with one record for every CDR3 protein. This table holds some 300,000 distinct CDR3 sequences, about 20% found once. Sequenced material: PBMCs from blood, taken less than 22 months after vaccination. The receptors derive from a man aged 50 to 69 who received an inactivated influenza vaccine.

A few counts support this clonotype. The CDR3 sequence is CASSKARCVRGTEAFF. CDR3 coding DNA: TGTGCCAGCAGCAAAGCCCGGTGTGTTCGGGGGACTGAAGCTTTCTTT. V usage is TRBV21-1 and J usage is TRBJ1-1; the tabulated D call, TRBD1, remains unverified against the DNA. TRBV21-1 is a pseudogene. The CDR3 loop spans 16 amino acids.

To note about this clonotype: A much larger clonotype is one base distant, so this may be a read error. The CDR3 DNA follows: TGTGCCAGCAGTGAATTGAGGGGCAATGGCTACACCTTC. Its protein product is CASSELRGNGYTF. The chain couples TRBV25-1 to TRBJ1-2; possible D gene TRBD1, 5 bases. This CDR3 contains 13 residues. The ends were cut back, 1 base at V and 6 bases at J, with 9 bases in the middle. Germline V lookup: CDR1 MGHDK, CDR2 SYGVNS.

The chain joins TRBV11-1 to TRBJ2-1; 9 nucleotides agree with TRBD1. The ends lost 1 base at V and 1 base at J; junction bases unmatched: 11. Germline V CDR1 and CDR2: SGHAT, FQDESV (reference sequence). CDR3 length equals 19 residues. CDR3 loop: CASSLEPGTGMRSYNEQFF. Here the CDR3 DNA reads TGTGCCAGCAGCTTAGAGCCCGGGACAGGGATGAGGTCCTACAATGAGCAGTTCTTC.

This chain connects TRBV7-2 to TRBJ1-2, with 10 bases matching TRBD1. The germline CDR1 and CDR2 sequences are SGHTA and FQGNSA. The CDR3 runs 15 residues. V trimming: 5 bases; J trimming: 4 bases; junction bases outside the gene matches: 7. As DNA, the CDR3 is TGTGCCAGCAGCCCCTTGGACAGGGGGAGCTATGGCTACACCTTC. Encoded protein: CASSPLDRGSYGYTF.